One sample yielded the 28 T cell receptor beta chains listed below, sequenced in a study of T cell responses to AZD1222 COVID-19 vaccine. Only in-frame clones appear in the TCRdb table, and some are missing; sequencing was by immunoSEQ multiplex PCR. The sample shows 97,000 or so clones, roughly 80% of them seen only once. Sample: peripheral blood, taken on day 0 of AZD1222 vaccination. The receptors were gathered from an adult in good health.

Written as DNA, the CDR3 is TGTGCCAGCAGGTACGGGACTAGCGGGAGAGGGGAGCAGTTCTTC. Encoded protein: CASRYGTSGRGEQFF. The chain recombines TRBV11-3 with TRBJ2-1, with 14 bases identical to TRBD2. Germline-derived CDR1 and CDR2 are SGHNT and YENEEA. This CDR3 contains 15 residues. V lost 6 bases and J lost 10; bases outside the gene matches: 8.

This clone has only a few counts. The CDR3 nucleotides read TGTGCCAGCAGCTCACAGACAGGGTTCGACTATGGCTACACCTTC. Amino acids: CASSSQTGFDYGYTF. The chain carries TRBV11-2 and TRBJ1-2; 7 bases are a match to TRBD1. V shed 4 bases, J shed 3 bases, and the junction held 8 bases outside the gene matches. This CDR3 has 15 residues. The germline gives CDR1 SGHAT, CDR2 FQNNGV.

This chain links TRBV19 with TRBJ1-2; no definite D call. Trimming stripped 4 bases from V and 5 bases from J, with 20 bases between. Per the germline V gene, CDR1 is LNHDA and CDR2 is SQIVND (reference sequence). This CDR3 spans 16 amino acids. The CDR3 reads CASSTPPAGSNYGYTF. CDR3 nucleotides: TGTGCCAGTAGTACCCCCCCGGCAGGAAGTAATTATGGCTACACCTTC.

The V gene is TRBV30, the J gene TRBJ1-1; D is ambiguous. This CDR3 spans 11 amino acids. The V end was cut by 3 bases, the J end by 8 bases, with 10 bases between. Germline CDR1 and CDR2: GTSNPN and SVGIG (reference sequence). CDR3 bases: TGTGCCTGGAGCTTAAGGGAGGAAGCTTTCTTT. This encodes CAWSLREEAFF.

The chain is built from TRBV5-1 and TRBJ1-4; D perhaps matches TRBD1 (6 bases). CDR1 and CDR2 (germline): SGHRS, YFSETQ. CDR3 length equals 15 residues. V was clipped by 0 bases and J by 8 bases, with 14 bases between them. In DNA form, the CDR3 reads TGCGCCAGCAGCTTGGCCGAGGGGGGAATGGAAAAACTGTTTTTT. It yields the protein CASSLAEGGMEKLFF.

The chain couples TRBV28 to TRBJ2-7; 8 bases fit TRBD1. This CDR3 spans 15 amino acids. Looked up from germline, CDR1 is MDHEN and CDR2 is SYDVKM. J gave up 2 bases and V 8 bases, and 11 bases lay outside the gene matches. CDR3 sequence (DNA): TGTGCCAGCTTCGATGGGGGACAGGCCGCCTACGAGCAGTACTTC. It translates to CASFDGGQAAYEQYF.

The rearrangement links TRBV12-3 or TRBV12-4 to TRBJ1-4; no clear D gene. The CDR3 is 12 residues long. V lost 3 bases to trimming and J lost 8 bases, with 7 bases between them. CDR3 sequence (DNA): TGTGCCAGCAGTTTCACCAGCGAAAAACTGTTTTTT. It codes for CASSFTSEKLFF.

The J gene is TRBJ1-5, the V gene TRBV19; 10 bases line up with TRBD1. The trim removed 6 bases at V and 5 bases at J, leaving 7 bases unmatched. CDR1 LNHDA and CDR2 SQIVND come from the germline V gene (reference sequence). The CDR3 length is 15 residues. CDR3 coding DNA: TGTGCCAGTAGCAGGGACAGGGGTTCTCATCAGCCCCAGCATTTT. It encodes CASSRDRGSHQPQHF.

The genes are TRBV30 and TRBJ1-2, with unresolved D. Germline values: CDR1 GTSNPN, CDR2 SVGIG (reference sequence). This CDR3 spans 13 amino acids. V lost 0 bases, J lost 4 bases, and 9 bases lay in between. The CDR3 bases are TGTGCCTGGAGTGTACCCGGGCTCTATGGCTACACCTTC. Translating gives CAWSVPGLYGYTF.

J is TRBJ2-5 and V is TRBV5-1; D ambiguous. Germline CDR1 reads SGHRS; CDR2 reads YFSETQ. This CDR3 is built from 14 residues. Trimming took off 2 bases at V and 5 bases at J, with 13 bases between the two ends. In nucleotides, the CDR3 is TGCGCCAGCAGCTTCCAGGCTGGTGGGGAGACCCAGTACTTC. Protein sequence: CASSFQAGGETQYF. The variable domain in full, completed from reference TRBV5-1 and TRBJ2-5, reads KAGVTQTPRYLIKTRGQQVTLSCSPISGHRSVSWYQQTPGQGLQFLFEYFSETQRNKGNFPGRFSGRQFSNSRSEMNVSTLELGDSALYLCASSFQAGGETQYFGPGTRLLVL.

This clone was picked up a small number of times. Other DNA sequences within the sample encode an identical CDR3. The genes are TRBV4-2 and TRBJ1-4, with unresolved D. Trimming cost V 0 bases and J 5 bases, with 10 bases left between them. This CDR3 is 15 amino acids long. CDR1 LGHNA and CDR2 YNFKEQ come from the germline V gene. DNA of the CDR3: TGTGCCAGCAGCCAAGATTTAGGGCCCAATGAAAAACTGTTTTTT. Translation: CASSQDLGPNEKLFF.

This clone has just one count. The rearrangement links TRBV6-1 to TRBJ2-3, with D uncertain. CDR1 and CDR2 from the germline V gene are MNHNS and SASEGT. V was clipped by 2 bases and J by 2 bases, with 11 bases between them. The CDR3 runs to 15 residues. The CDR3 region has the DNA TGTGCCAGCAGTGAATACCGAGCCACCACAGATACGCAGTATTTT. Amino acid sequence: CASSEYRATTDTQYF.

The chain is built from TRBV4-1 and TRBJ2-7; D perhaps matches TRBD2 (6 bases). The CDR3 totals 15 residues. Per the germline V gene, CDR1 is MGHRA and CDR2 is YSYEKL. V dropped 4 bases and J dropped 5 bases, with 18 bases sitting between them. The CDR3 DNA sequence: TGCGCCAGCAGCCTAGGATGGGGGGATAGCAACGAGCAGTACTTC. Translating it yields CASSLGWGDSNEQYF.

This clone was seen more than once but under ten times. The chain has TRBV2 and TRBJ1-5; a possible D gene is TRBD1 (5 bases). Germline V gives CDR1 SNHLY, CDR2 FYNNEI. The CDR3 consists of 15 residues. Trimming stripped 6 bases from V and 3 bases from J, with 15 bases between. CDR3 sequence: CASSENRGSNQPQHF. DNA of the CDR3: TGTGCCAGCAGCGAAAATCGGGGCTCCAATCAGCCCCAGCATTTT. Using reference TRBV2 and TRBJ1-5 for the parts outside the CDR3, the full variable domain is EPEVTQTPSHQVTQMGQEVILRCVPISNHLYFYWYRQILGQKVEFLVSFYNNEISEKSEIFDDQFSVERPDGSNFTLKIRSTKLEDSAMYFCASSENRGSNQPQHFGDGTRLSIL.

This chain uses TRBV19 with TRBJ1-6; 7 bases align to TRBD1. This CDR3 comprises 17 residues. Germline V CDR1 and CDR2: LNHDA, SQIVND (reference sequence). V dropped 0 bases and J dropped 8; count of bases not matched to a gene: 10. CDR3 sequence: CASSIEVGQVRHSPLHF. In nucleotides, the CDR3 is TGTGCCAGTAGTATAGAGGTCGGACAGGTCCGACATTCACCCCTCCACTTT.

The rearrangement links TRBV29-1 to TRBJ2-7; tentatively, D is TRBD2 (6 bases). The germline CDR1 and CDR2 sequences are SQVTM and ANQGSEA. The V end lost 5 bases, the J end lost 5 bases, and 25 bases lay between the germline ends. The CDR3 is 16 amino acids. As DNA, the CDR3 is TGCAGCGTTCTCAGGGAACCTGGCGGGACGACGCACGAGCAGTACTTC. It specifies CSVLREPGGTTHEQYF.

There are a few counts of this clone. This chain joins TRBV24-1 and TRBJ2-4; TRBD1 or TRBD2 may be the D gene (5 bases each). CDR3 size: 16 residues. V was trimmed by 8 bases and J by 8 bases, leaving 24 bases between them. Germline V CDR1 and CDR2: KGHDR, SFDVKD. The CDR3 DNA follows: TGTGCCACCAAGGAGCTCTATGGGGGAGTGAGTTACATTCAGTACTTC. Amino acid sequence: CATKELYGGVSYIQYF.

CDR3 nucleotide sequence: TGTGCCATCAGTGAGCGGGGACACACTGAAGCTTTCTTT. It codes for CAISERGHTEAFF. The gene calls are TRBV10-3 and TRBJ1-1; a weak D match, TRBD1 (5 bases). This CDR3 is 13 amino acids long. CDR1 and CDR2 (germline): ENHRY, SYGVKD. Between the trimmed V and J ends, which lost 2 bases and 3 bases, there was a span of 7 bases.

The CDR3 protein is CAGGNRGSYGYTF. CDR3 bases: TGTGCCGGGGGCAACAGGGGGTCATATGGCTACACCTTC. The rearrangement joins TRBV12-3 or TRBV12-4 to TRBJ1-2; 8 bases map to TRBD1. V was clipped by 11 bases and J by 5 bases; unmatched bases: 10. The length of the CDR3 is 13 residues.

By share, this clone ranks as medium-sized. V and J are TRBV19 and TRBJ1-2, with D unclear. The germline CDR1 and CDR2 sequences are LNHDA and SQIVND (reference sequence). Trimming cost V 9 bases and J 8 bases, with 16 bases left between them. The CDR3 covers 12 residues. CDR3 DNA sequence: TGTGCCAGCAAAGCCGGGGAAGGGGGCTACACCTTC. As protein: CASKAGEGGYTF.

CDR3: CATRRCLWMNTEAFF. CDR3 in DNA: TGTGCCACCAGAAGATGCCTTTGGATGAACACTGAAGCTTTCTTT. The chain joins TRBV24-1 to TRBJ1-1; D call uncertain. The ends were cut back, 7 bases at V and 0 bases at J, with 14 bases in the middle. CDR1 is KGHDR, CDR2 SFDVKD, per germline. This CDR3 is built from 15 residues.

This chain connects TRBV7-9 to TRBJ1-1; D is undetermined. V dropped 3 bases and J dropped 1 base, with 12 bases sitting between them. CDR3 size: 15 residues. Per germline, CDR1 SEHNR and CDR2 FQNEAQ (reference sequence). The CDR3 reads CASSFNPSPNTEAFF. The CDR3 DNA reads TGTGCCAGCAGCTTTAATCCTTCCCCGAACACTGAAGCTTTCTTT.

This chain links TRBV18 with TRBJ1-1; the D gene is possibly TRBD1 (6 bases). The CDR3 has 15 residues. The germline V gene encodes CDR1 KGHSH and CDR2 LQKENI. V lost 3 bases and J 8 bases, leaving 19 bases between the germline ends. In nucleotides, the CDR3 is TGTGCCAGCTCACCCGCCGCTCCCACAGGGAACGAAGCTTTCTTT. Translated, it gives CASSPAAPTGNEAFF.

The chain uses TRBV7-9 and TRBJ1-2; D gene uncertain. The CDR3 contains 13 residues. With 1 base removed from V and 4 bases from J, the gap between germline ends came to 7 bases. Germline loops: CDR1 SEHNR, CDR2 FQNEAQ (reference sequence). As DNA, the CDR3 is TGTGCCAGCAGCTTAGGACTGATCTATGGCTACACCTTC. Its translation: CASSLGLIYGYTF.

The chain carries TRBV27 and TRBJ2-1, with 8 bases matching TRBD2. The V and J ends lost 5 bases and 1 base, in that order; junction bases with no gene match: 4. In germline, CDR1 is MNHEY, CDR2 SMNVEV (reference sequence). This CDR3 contains 15 residues. The CDR3 nucleotides read TGTGCCAGCAGTAATAGCGGGAATTCCTACAATGAGCAGTTCTTC. This encodes CASSNSGNSYNEQFF.

The chain employs TRBV18 and TRBJ1-5; TRBD1 agrees at 10 bases. Germline-derived CDR1 and CDR2 are KGHSH and LQKENI. V was clipped by 6 bases and J by 9 bases; unmatched bases: 11. This CDR3 comprises 15 residues. The CDR3 protein is CASSTTGTGDGPQHF. The DNA for the CDR3 is TGTGCCAGCTCGACGACCGGGACAGGGGATGGGCCCCAGCATTTT.

The V and J genes are TRBV12-5 and TRBJ1-6; D remains ambiguous. Germline loops: CDR1 LGHNT, CDR2 FRNRAP. Trimming took off 5 bases at V and 8 bases at J, with 7 bases between the two ends. The CDR3 sequence is 12 residues long. The CDR3 DNA reads TGTGCTAGTGGTCTGGAGGATTCACCCCTCCACTTT. The encoded protein is CASGLEDSPLHF. The entire variable domain, with the rest obtained from reference TRBV12-5 and TRBJ1-6, is as follows: DARVTQTPRHKVTEMGQEVTMRCQPILGHNTVFWYRQTMMQGLELLAYFRNRAPLDDSGMPKDRFSAEMPDATLATLKIQPSEPRDSAVYFCASGLEDSPLHFGNGTRLTVT.

This chain links TRBV5-1 with TRBJ2-3; 12 bases match TRBD2. This CDR3 has 16 residues. The J segment lost 0 bases and the V segment lost 3 bases, leaving 2 bases of the junction unmatched. The germline CDR1 and CDR2 sequences are SGHRS and YFSETQ. The CDR3: CASSSGLAGSTDTQYF. The CDR3 DNA reads as TGCGCCAGCAGCTCTGGACTAGCGGGGAGCACAGATACGCAGTATTTT.